This T cell receptor beta chain was recovered during a study of cytomegalovirus exposure and HLA in healthy donors. The J segment lost 6 bases and the V segment lost 1 base, leaving 7 bases of the junction unmatched. There are 15 residues in the CDR3. Germline loops: CDR1 SGHRS, CDR2 YFSETQ. In the PCR, 60 Vbeta and 13 Jbeta primers were used. Sequencing was performed with immunoSEQ multiplex PCR; in TCRdb, only in-frame clones are kept and a portion is missing. Of about 160,000 clones listed, more than 65% were seen once; the top ten hold roughly 1.3%. This rearrangement joins TRBV5-1 to TRBJ2-7; 10 bases are shared with TRBD2. The sequenced material came from PBMCs. This sequence originates from a woman aged 45-60 years in good health and CMV-seronegative. The CDR3 is CASSLRTSGLGEQYF. DNA for the CDR3: TGCGCCAGCAGCTTGAGGACTAGCGGTTTGGGCGAGCAGTACTTC.